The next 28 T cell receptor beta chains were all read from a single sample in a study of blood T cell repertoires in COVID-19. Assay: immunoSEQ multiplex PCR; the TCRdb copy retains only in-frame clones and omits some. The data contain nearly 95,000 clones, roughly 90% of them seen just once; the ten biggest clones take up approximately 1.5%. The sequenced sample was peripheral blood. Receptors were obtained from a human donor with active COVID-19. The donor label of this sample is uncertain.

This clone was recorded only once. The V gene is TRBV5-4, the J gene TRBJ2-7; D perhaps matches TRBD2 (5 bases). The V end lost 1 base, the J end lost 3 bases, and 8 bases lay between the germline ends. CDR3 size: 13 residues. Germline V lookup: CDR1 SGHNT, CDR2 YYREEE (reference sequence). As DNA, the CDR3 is TGTGCCAGCAGCTTGAAAGGAGGCTACGAGCAGTACTTC. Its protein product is CASSLKGGYEQYF.

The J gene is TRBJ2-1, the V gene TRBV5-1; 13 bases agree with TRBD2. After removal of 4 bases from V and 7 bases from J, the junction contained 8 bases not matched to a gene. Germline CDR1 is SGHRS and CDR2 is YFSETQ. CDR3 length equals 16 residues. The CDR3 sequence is CASSLPTSGGANEQFF. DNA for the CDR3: TGCGCCAGCAGCCTACCAACTAGCGGGGGGGCAAATGAGCAGTTCTTC.

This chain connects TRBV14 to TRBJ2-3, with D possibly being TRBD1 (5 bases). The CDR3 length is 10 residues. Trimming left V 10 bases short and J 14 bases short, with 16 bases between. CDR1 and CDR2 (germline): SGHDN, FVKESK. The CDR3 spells CATSSDSTYF. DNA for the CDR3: TGTGCCACCAGTTCCGACAGTACGTATTTT.

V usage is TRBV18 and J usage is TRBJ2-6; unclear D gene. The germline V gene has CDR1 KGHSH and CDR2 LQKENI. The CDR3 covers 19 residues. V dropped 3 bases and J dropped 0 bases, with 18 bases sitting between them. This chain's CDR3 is CASSPPWSARISGANVLTF. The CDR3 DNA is TGTGCCAGCTCACCCCCGTGGTCAGCCAGGATCTCTGGGGCCAACGTCCTGACTTTC.

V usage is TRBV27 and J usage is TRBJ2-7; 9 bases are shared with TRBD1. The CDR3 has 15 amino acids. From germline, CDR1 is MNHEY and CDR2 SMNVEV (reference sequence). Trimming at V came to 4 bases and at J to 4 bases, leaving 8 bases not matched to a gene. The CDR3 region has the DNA TGTGCCAGCAGTTCGGCCGGGACAGGGCAGTACGAGCAGTACTTC. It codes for CASSSAGTGQYEQYF.

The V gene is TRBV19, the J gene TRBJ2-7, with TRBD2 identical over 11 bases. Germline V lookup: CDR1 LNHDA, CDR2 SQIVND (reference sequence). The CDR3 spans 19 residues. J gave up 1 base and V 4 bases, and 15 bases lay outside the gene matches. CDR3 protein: CASSNENNSGGAYSYEQYF. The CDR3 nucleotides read TGTGCCAGTAGTAACGAAAACAATAGCGGGGGGGCTTATTCCTACGAGCAGTACTTC.

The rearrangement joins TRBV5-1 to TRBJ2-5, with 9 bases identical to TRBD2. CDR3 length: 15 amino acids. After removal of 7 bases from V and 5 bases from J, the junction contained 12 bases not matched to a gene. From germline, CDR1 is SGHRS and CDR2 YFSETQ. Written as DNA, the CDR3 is TGCGCCAGCGACACCGGGACTAGCATTTTGGAGACCCAGTACTTC. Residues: CASDTGTSILETQYF.

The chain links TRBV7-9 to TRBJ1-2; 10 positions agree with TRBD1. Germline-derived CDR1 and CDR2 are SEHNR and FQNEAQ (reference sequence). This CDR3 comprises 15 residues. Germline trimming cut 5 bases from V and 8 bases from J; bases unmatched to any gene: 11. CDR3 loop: CASSPSPQTGGGYTF. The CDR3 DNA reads TGTGCCAGCAGCCCGAGCCCCCAGACAGGGGGCGGCTACACCTTC.

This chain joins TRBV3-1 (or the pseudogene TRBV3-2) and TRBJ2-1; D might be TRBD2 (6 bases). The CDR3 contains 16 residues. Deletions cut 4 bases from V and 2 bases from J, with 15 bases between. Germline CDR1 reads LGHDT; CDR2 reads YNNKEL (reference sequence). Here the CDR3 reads CASSPGLGIAYNEQFF. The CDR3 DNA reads TGTGCCAGCAGCCCGGGACTCGGGATAGCCTACAATGAGCAGTTCTTC.

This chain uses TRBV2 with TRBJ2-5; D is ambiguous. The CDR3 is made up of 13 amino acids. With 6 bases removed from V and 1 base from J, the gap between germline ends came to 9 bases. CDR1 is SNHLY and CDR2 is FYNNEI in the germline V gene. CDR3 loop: CASSPGPQETQYF. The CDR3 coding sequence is TGTGCCAGCAGCCCTGGCCCCCAAGAGACCCAGTACTTC.

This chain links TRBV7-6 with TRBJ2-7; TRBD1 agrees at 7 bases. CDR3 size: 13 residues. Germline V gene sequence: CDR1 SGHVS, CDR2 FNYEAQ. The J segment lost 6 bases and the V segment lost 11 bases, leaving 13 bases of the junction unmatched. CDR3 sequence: CAASQGEYSEQYF. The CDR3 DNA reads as TGTGCCGCATCGCAGGGGGAATATTCCGAGCAGTACTTC.

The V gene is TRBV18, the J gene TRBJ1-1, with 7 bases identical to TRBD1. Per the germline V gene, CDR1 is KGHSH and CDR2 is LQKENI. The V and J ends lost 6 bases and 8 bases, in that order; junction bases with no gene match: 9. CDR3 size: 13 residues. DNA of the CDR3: TGTGCCAGCTCCCACGGACAGGACCGCGAAGCTTTCTTT. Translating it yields CASSHGQDREAFF.

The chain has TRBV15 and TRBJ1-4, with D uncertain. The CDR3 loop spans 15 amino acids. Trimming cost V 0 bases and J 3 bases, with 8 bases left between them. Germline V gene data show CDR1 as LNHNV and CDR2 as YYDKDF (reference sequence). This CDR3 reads CATSRDSRSNEKLFF. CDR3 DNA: TGTGCCACCAGCAGAGATTCCAGGTCTAATGAAAAACTGTTTTTT.

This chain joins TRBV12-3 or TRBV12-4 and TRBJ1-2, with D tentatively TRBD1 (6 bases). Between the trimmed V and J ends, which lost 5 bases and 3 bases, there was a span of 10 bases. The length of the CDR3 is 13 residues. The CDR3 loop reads CASSTYRDYGYTF. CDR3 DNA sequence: TGTGCCAGCAGTACCTACAGGGACTATGGCTACACCTTC.

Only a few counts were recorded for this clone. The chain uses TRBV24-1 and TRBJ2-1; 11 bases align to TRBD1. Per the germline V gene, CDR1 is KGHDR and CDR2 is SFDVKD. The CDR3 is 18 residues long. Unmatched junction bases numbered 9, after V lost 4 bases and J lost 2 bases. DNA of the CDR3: TGTGCCACCAGTGAGAAGGACAGGGGGCGAGGCGCCTACAATGAGCAGTTCTTC. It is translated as CATSEKDRGRGAYNEQFF.

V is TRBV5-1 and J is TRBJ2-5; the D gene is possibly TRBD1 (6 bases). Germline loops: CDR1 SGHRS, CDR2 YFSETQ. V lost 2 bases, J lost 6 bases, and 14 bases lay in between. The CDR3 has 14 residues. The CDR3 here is CASSFIQGRQTQYF. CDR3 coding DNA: TGCGCCAGCAGCTTTATCCAGGGGCGGCAGACCCAGTACTTC.

The CDR3 DNA reads TGTGCCAGCAGTGCACAGGGGTACACTGAAGCTTTCTTT. Encoded protein: CASSAQGYTEAFF. The chain couples TRBV12-3 or TRBV12-4 to TRBJ1-1; 7 bases fit TRBD1. V gave up 5 bases and J gave up 3 bases; unmatched junction bases: 3. The CDR3 length is 13 residues.

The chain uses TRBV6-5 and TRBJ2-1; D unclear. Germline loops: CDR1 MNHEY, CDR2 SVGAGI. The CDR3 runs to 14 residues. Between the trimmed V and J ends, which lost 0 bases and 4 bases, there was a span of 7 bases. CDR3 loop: CASSYSPYYNEQFF. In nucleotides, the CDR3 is TGTGCCAGCAGTTACTCGCCCTATTACAATGAGCAGTTCTTC.

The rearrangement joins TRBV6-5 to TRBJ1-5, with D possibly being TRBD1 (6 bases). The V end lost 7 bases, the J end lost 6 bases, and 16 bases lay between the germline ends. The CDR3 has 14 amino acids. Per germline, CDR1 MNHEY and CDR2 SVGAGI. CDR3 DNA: TGTGCCAGCACTGGACAGTCAGGGTTTCAGCCCCAGCATTTT. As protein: CASTGQSGFQPQHF.

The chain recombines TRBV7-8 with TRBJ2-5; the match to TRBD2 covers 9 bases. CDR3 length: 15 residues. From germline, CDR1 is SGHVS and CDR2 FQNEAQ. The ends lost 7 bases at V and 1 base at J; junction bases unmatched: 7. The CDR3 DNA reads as TGTGCCAGCAACCCTCAGGGACTAGCCCAAGAGACCCAGTACTTC. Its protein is CASNPQGLAQETQYF.

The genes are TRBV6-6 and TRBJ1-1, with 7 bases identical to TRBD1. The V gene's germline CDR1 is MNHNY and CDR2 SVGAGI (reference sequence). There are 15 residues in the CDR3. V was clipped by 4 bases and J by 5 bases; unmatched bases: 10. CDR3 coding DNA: TGTGCCAGCAGTTGGGGGACAGCTTTTGGGACTGAAGCTTTCTTT. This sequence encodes CASSWGTAFGTEAFF.

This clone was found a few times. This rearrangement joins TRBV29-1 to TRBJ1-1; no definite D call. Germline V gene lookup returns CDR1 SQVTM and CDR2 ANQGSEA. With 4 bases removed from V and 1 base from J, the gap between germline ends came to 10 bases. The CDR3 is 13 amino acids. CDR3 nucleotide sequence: TGCAGCGTTGTTAACAGACAGAACACTGAAGCTTTCTTT. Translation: CSVVNRQNTEAFF.

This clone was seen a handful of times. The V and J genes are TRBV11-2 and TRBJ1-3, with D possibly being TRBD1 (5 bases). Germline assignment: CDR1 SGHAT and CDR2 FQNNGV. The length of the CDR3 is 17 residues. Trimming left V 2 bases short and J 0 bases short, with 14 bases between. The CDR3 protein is CASSLQGRLNSGNTIYF. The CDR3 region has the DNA TGTGCCAGCAGCTTACAGGGCAGATTAAACTCTGGAAACACCATATATTTT.

The CDR3 reads CASSPGTSGGVHTGELFF. The CDR3 nucleotides are TGTGCCAGCAGCCCCGGGACTAGCGGGGGGGTTCACACCGGGGAGCTGTTTTTT. The rearrangement links TRBV2 to TRBJ2-2, with 16 nucleotides matching TRBD2. From germline, CDR1 is SNHLY and CDR2 FYNNEI. The CDR3 covers 18 residues. With V trimmed by 6 bases and J by 3 bases, 7 bases remained unmatched.

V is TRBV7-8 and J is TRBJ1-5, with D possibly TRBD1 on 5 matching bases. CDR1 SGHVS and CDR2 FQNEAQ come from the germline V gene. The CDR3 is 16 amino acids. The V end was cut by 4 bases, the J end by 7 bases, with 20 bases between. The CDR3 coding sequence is TGTGCCAGCAGCTCGAGCCGGGACTCACAAGGGCAGCCCCAGCATTTT. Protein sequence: CASSSSRDSQGQPQHF.

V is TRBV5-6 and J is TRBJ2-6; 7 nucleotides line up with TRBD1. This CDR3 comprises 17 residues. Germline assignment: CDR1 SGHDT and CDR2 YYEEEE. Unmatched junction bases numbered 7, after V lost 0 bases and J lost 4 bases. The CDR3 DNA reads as TGTGCCAGCAGCTTGGGGATTGACAGGGTGGGGGCCAACGTCCTGACTTTC. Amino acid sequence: CASSLGIDRVGANVLTF.

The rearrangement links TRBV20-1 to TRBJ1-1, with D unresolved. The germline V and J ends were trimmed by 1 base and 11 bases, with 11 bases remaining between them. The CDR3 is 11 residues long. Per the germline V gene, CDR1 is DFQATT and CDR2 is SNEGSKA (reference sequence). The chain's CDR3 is CSARAASGAFF. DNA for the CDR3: TGCAGTGCTAGAGCTGCGTCAGGTGCTTTCTTT.

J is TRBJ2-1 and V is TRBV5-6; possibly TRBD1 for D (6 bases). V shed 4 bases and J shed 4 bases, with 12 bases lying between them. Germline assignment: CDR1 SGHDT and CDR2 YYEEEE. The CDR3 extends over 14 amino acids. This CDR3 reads CASSQRQEYNEQFF. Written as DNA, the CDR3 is TGTGCCAGCAGCCAGCGACAGGAATACAATGAGCAGTTCTTC.